This T cell receptor beta chain was documented in a study of cytomegalovirus exposure and HLA in healthy donors. On the study more broadly: A data release that came early held tens of millions of unique TCRs from HLA-typed donors. Study conclusions and caveats: A list of roughly 180 TCR beta chains associated with cytomegalovirus was given. What TCR beta sequences reportedly achieved was accurate prediction of HLA-A and HLA-B alleles in most subjects. High specificity and sensitivity for cytomegalovirus status were reported for the classifier.

It was with 60 Vbeta and 13 Jbeta primers that the PCR ran. TCRdb's copy holds only in-frame clones and misses some; the assay was immunoSEQ multiplex PCR. The table shows around 160,000 clones, with about 83% occurring only once. Trimming left V 4 bases short and J 6 bases short, with 11 bases between. The CDR3 has 13 amino acids. Per germline, CDR1 SGHNT and CDR2 YYREEE (reference sequence). This clone was observed a few times. Its antigen is not known. The sequenced sample was PBMCs. This receptor was taken from a man aged 35 to 55 in good health and CMV-seropositive. The genes are TRBV5-4 and TRBJ2-1; D call uncertain. This CDR3 is CASSSPYSNEQFF. In nucleotides, the CDR3 is TGTGCCAGCAGCAGTCCCTATAGCAATGAGCAGTTCTTC.